Below are 17 T cell receptor beta chains sequenced from a single sample in a study of immune evolution from preneoplasia to lung adenocarcinoma (dated by TCRdb to 2020 to 2022). Libraries were built with the immunoSEQ multiplex PCR assay. TCRdb took this table from immuneACCESS and kept in-frame rearrangements with V and J called. Such tables lack part of the clones; where checked against another copy, unresolved V genes explain under half of the gap, and the rest is unexplained. The sample table shows thousands of clones, and approximately 83% are seen once. Roughly a fifth of the sample rests with the top ten. The specimen sequenced was FFPE adjacent normal lung tissue. The receptors stem from a person aged 60-80 years with lung adenocarcinoma.

Comments on this clone: Other DNA sequences in this specimen translate into the identical CDR3. The chain is built from TRBV6-1 and TRBJ2-3; 7 bases fit TRBD2. Germline V CDR1 and CDR2: MNHNS, SASEGT. The length of the CDR3 is 14 residues. The trim removed 7 bases at V and 0 bases at J, leaving 4 bases unmatched. CDR3 DNA: TGTGCCAGCAACAAGCGGGATAGCACAGATACGCAGTATTTT. Encoded protein: CASNKRDSTDTQYF.

V is TRBV25-1 and J is TRBJ1-2; a possible D gene is TRBD1 (5 bases). Germline CDR1 MGHDK, CDR2 SYGVNS. Trimming took 3 bases from V and 11 from J, leaving 13 bases between them. The CDR3 totals 12 residues. CDR3 nucleotide sequence: TGTGCCAGCAGTGAGTCTTCAGGGCCTTACACCTTC. Translated, it gives CASSESSGPYTF.

This chain uses TRBV30 with TRBJ2-1; 8 nucleotides match TRBD2. Germline V lookup: CDR1 GTSNPN, CDR2 SVGIG (reference sequence). V was clipped by 2 bases and J by 10 bases; unmatched bases: 16. CDR3 length: 16 residues. The DNA of the CDR3 is TGTGCCTGGAGTAACCTCGCCAGCGGGAGTGGGTTAGAGCAGTTCTTC. Translating gives CAWSNLASGSGLEQFF. Looking up the rest from reference TRBV30 and TRBJ2-1 gives the full variable domain: SQTIHQWPATLVQPVGSPLSLECTVEGTSNPNLYWYRQAAGRGLQLLFYSVGIGQISSEVPQNLSASRPQDRQFILSSKKLLLSDSGFYLCAWSNLASGSGLEQFFGPGTRLTVL.

The genes are TRBV11-2 and TRBJ1-1; D remains ambiguous. Germline CDR1 reads SGHAT; CDR2 reads FQNNGV. Trimming took off 0 bases at V and 5 bases at J, with 10 bases between the two ends. The CDR3 sequence is 14 residues long. Written as DNA, the CDR3 is TGTGCCAGCAGCTTAGATAGATATGGGACTGAAGCTTTCTTT. Translating it yields CASSLDRYGTEAFF.

This clone was counted once. This sequence joins TRBV7-3 and TRBJ2-4, with a tentative D call TRBD2 (5 bases). V gave up 3 bases and J gave up 2 bases, with 14 bases separating them. The CDR3 runs 16 residues. Germline values: CDR1 SGHTA, CDR2 FQGTGA. CDR3 amino acids: CASSLMGSGTKNIQYF. Here the CDR3 DNA reads TGTGCCAGCAGCTTGATGGGGTCGGGGACCAAAAACATTCAGTACTTC.

The chain couples TRBV4-1 to TRBJ2-5; D is uncertain. Germline CDR1 MGHRA, CDR2 YSYEKL. The V end lost 3 bases, the J end lost 5 bases, and 16 bases lay between the germline ends. The CDR3 covers 15 residues. This CDR3 reads CASSHSRSAWETQYF. The CDR3, as DNA: TGCGCCAGCAGCCACAGTAGGTCGGCCTGGGAGACCCAGTACTTC.

Points on this clone: It is unclear where the CDR3 begins or ends on the DNA, so no DNA is shown, and the CDR3 is as TCRdb lists it. The chain has TRBV4-3 and TRBJ1-2. Germline assignment: CDR1 LGHNA and CDR2 YSLEER. The CDR3 has 18 amino acids, counting both end residues. CDR3 residues: CASSQDYTQGLWGDGNTF.

The chain joins TRBV4-1 to TRBJ1-1; D may be TRBD1 (6 bases). The V end lost 4 bases, the J end lost 6 bases, and 15 bases lay between the germline ends. The CDR3 length is 14 residues. Germline assignment: CDR1 MGHRA and CDR2 YSYEKL. The CDR3 region has the DNA TGCGCCAGCAGCCCAAAACAGGGATCGGCTGAAGCTTTCTTT. Translated: CASSPKQGSAEAFF.

This clone appeared a single time. V usage is TRBV15 and J usage is TRBJ2-5, with 7 bases that match TRBD2. CDR3 length equals 13 residues. The germline CDR1 and CDR2 sequences are LNHNV and YYDKDF (reference sequence). The V segment lost 5 bases and the J segment 5 bases; nucleotides outside the gene matches: 5. CDR3 DNA sequence: TGTGCCACCAGCGGTGTAGCGGGTGAGACCCAGTACTTC. Translation: CATSGVAGETQYF. Based on the CDR3 plus reference TRBV15 and TRBJ2-5, the full variable domain is DAMVIQNPRYQVTQFGKPVTLSCSQTLNHNVMYWYQQKSSQAPKLLFHYYDKDFNNEADTPDNFQSRRPNTSFCFLDIRSPGLGDTAMYLCATSGVAGETQYFGPGTRLLVL.

This clone was picked up one time. This chain links TRBV9 with TRBJ2-3, with no clear D. Trimming removed 0 bases at V and 0 bases at J, with 14 bases between. The CDR3 has 17 residues. Germline CDR1 and CDR2: SGDLS and YYNGEE. CDR3 in DNA: TGTGCCAGCAGCGTAGAAAAGGCAGTCACTAGCACAGATACGCAGTATTTT. It translates to CASSVEKAVTSTDTQYF.

In its sample, this clone was seen once. The gene calls are TRBV2 and TRBJ1-6; D ambiguous. With 8 bases removed from V and 2 bases from J, the gap between germline ends came to 13 bases. This CDR3 is 15 amino acids long. CDR1 is SNHLY and CDR2 is FYNNEI in the germline V gene. As DNA, the CDR3 is TGTGCCAGCGAGTGGGAGAGGGCCTATAATTCACCCCTCCACTTT. Protein sequence: CASEWERAYNSPLHF.

J is TRBJ2-2 and V is TRBV7-9; D is uncertain. The CDR3 length is 16 residues. V gave up 1 base and J gave up 2 bases, with 11 bases separating them. CDR1 and CDR2 (germline): SEHNR, FQNEAQ (reference sequence). CDR3 coding DNA: TGTGCCAGCAGCTTAGGGGTCCCACTTAACACCGGGGAGCTGTTTTTT. The encoded protein is CASSLGVPLNTGELFF.

The rearrangement uses TRBV7-9 and TRBJ1-1; D is unclear. This CDR3 region has 15 residues. CDR1 and CDR2 (germline): SEHNR, FQNEAQ (reference sequence). Between the trimmed V and J ends, which lost 4 bases and 4 bases, there was a span of 16 bases. CDR3 residues: CASSSQSGVSTEAFF. CDR3 nucleotide sequence: TGTGCCAGCAGCTCTCAATCCGGGGTATCCACTGAAGCTTTCTTT.

This chain uses TRBV27 with TRBJ1-5; D is ambiguous. V lost 1 base and J 6 bases, leaving 7 bases between the germline ends. The CDR3 contains 13 residues. Germline loops: CDR1 MNHEY, CDR2 SMNVEV (reference sequence). The CDR3 loop reads CASSLYLGQPQHF. As DNA, the CDR3 is TGTGCCAGCAGTTTATATTTGGGTCAGCCCCAGCATTTT.

This rearrangement joins TRBV5-1 to TRBJ2-5; 7 bases line up with TRBD1. Gene TRBJ2-7 matches the end of the DNA better, so the J call may be wrong. The germline gives CDR1 SGHRS, CDR2 YFSETQ. The CDR3 extends over 15 amino acids. The DNA of the CDR3 is TGCGCCAGCAGCTTGACAGGGGCCGCTACCTACGAGCAGTACTTC. Residues: CASSLTGAATYEQYF.

The V call is TRBV5-1, the J call TRBJ1-4; D call uncertain. CDR3 length: 13 residues. The V gene lost 2 bases and the J gene lost 6 bases, with 8 bases spanning the gap. Germline loops: CDR1 SGHRS, CDR2 YFSETQ. CDR3: CASSLRLDEKLFF. In DNA, the CDR3 is TGCGCCAGCAGCTTACGCTTAGATGAAAAACTGTTTTTT.

A single count supports this clone. The V call is TRBV6-5, the J call TRBJ1-1; D remains ambiguous. V lost 6 bases to trimming and J lost 1 base, with 9 bases between them. This CDR3 contains 13 residues. Germline assignment: CDR1 MNHEY and CDR2 SVGAGI. The DNA for the CDR3 is TGTGCCAGCAGGGGAGGAACGAACACTGAAGCTTTCTTT. Its protein is CASRGGTNTEAFF.